Only a few counts were recorded for the clone carrying this TCR beta chain. Antigen: not known. V lost 5 bases to trimming and J lost 4 bases; unmatched junction nucleotides: 7. The CDR3 is 15 amino acids. Per germline, CDR1 LNHDA and CDR2 SQIVND (reference sequence). To make TCR beta libraries, researchers used iRepertoire HTBI primers and Arm-PCR of CDR3 regions. Via MiXCR, TCRdb re-called the multiplex PCR reads, giving one row per CDR3 protein. Of under 500,000 distinct CDR3 sequences in the sample, around 20% were seen once. This sample is part of a study of regulatory T cells in long-lasting Graves disease. Whole-study context: Over-5-year antithyroid drug use with positive TSH receptor antibodies defined persistent Graves' disease in the study.

The study, taken as a whole, reports: Favoring TRBV28, TRBJ1-2 and TRBJ2-5 was a feature seen in persistent disease. Persistent patients had more shared public clonotypes (approximately 2,700) than new patients (just over 950). Study was limited to peripheral blood, excluding thyroid tissue.

Noted time point: persistent/refractory GD, antithyroid drugs over 5 years with positive TRAb. PBMC-derived RNA was used for the TCR library. Source: peripheral blood mononuclear cells (PBMCs), taken when the disease was refractory, from a patient treated with antithyroid drugs. The chain combines TRBV19 with TRBJ2-7; 11 bases line up with TRBD2. The sequence was obtained from a female donor with Graves disease. In DNA, the CDR3 is TGTGCCAGTAGTCCCAGACTAGCGGGAATTTACGAGCAGTACTTC. This gives the protein CASSPRLAGIYEQYF.